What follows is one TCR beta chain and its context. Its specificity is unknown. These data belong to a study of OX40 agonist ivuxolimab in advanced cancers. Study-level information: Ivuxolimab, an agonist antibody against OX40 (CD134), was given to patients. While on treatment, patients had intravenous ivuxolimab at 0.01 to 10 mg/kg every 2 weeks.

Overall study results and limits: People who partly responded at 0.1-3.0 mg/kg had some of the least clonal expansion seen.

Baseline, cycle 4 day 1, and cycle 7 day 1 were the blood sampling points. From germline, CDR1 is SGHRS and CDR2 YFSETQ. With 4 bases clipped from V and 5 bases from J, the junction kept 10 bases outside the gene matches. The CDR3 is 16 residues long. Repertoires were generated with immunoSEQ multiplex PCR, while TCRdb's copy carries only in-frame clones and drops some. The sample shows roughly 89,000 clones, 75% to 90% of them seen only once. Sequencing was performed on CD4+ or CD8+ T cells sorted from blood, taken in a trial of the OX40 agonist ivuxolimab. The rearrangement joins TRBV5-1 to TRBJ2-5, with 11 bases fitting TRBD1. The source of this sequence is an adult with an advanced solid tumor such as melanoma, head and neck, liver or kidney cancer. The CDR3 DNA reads TGCGCCAGCAGCGCCACCGGGACAGGGGGAATGGAGACCCAGTACTTC. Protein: CASSATGTGGMETQYF.